This is a list of T cell receptor beta chains from one sample in a study of T cells in Graves' hyperthyroidism and ophthalmopathy. TCRdb called the multiplex PCR reads again in MiXCR, with one record for every CDR3 protein. Of about 98,000 distinct CDR3 sequences listed, around 37% are singletons. Sequencing was performed on peripheral blood or thyroid tissue (not recorded which). These TCRs come from a woman younger than 45 with Graves' hyperthyroidism. Both conserved end residues are part of each CDR3.

TRBJ1-5 | TRBV20-1 | CSASWQPYSNQPQHF
TRBJ2-7 | TRBV20-1 | CSASPGTGEGEQYF
TRBJ1-2 | TRBV15 | CATSRDRGATRGYTF
TRBJ2-2 | TRBV12-3/TRBV12-4 | CASSFTAGANTGELFF
TRBJ1-5 | TRBV10-1 | CASSESRRVNQPQHF
TRBJ1-2 | TRBV30 | CAWSVRSTVGGYTF
TRBJ2-7 | TRBV7-2 | CASSLAGGPYEQYF
TRBJ2-7 | TRBV10-3 | CAISAGQGFYERYF
TRBJ1-5 | TRBV19 | CASSMQALKGNQPQHF
TRBJ2-1 | TRBV6-1 | CASRGQSIYNEQFF
TRBJ1-2 | TRBV9 | CASSPHREAGYTF
TRBJ2-3 | TRBV7-8 | CASSWRAGRGRTQYF
TRBJ2-5 | TRBV11-2 | CASRGGSAETQYF
TRBJ1-1 | TRBV5-1 | CASSSQPPGVNTEASF
TRBJ2-7 | TRBV2 | CASSEALLAGEFYEQYF
TRBJ2-5 | TRBV27 | CASSPIAGVETQYF
TRBJ1-5 | TRBV24-1 | CATSDPTWGQPQHF
TRBJ2-5 | TRBV7-9 | CASSLGAGTQETQYF
TRBJ2-6 | TRBV6-6 | CASSYSSPGANVLTF
TRBJ1-1 | TRBV12-3/TRBV12-4 | CASSFWTGGAGNTEAFF
TRBJ1-5 | TRBV9 | CASSVGAGAPNSNQPQHF
TRBJ2-7 | TRBV6-2/TRBV6-3 | CASRTGTIYEQYF
TRBJ1-1 | TRBV7-3 | CASSHFGGPNTEAFF
TRBJ2-3 | TRBV20-1 | CSAELAGSTDTQYF
TRBJ1-4 | TRBV27 | CASSPFATNEKLFF
TRBJ1-1 | TRBV9 | CASSVGRAFF
TRBJ2-3 | TRBV24-1 | CATSDLRADTQYF
TRBJ1-1 | TRBV27 | CASSLLGGASEAFF
TRBJ1-5 | TRBV19 | CASSITVHQPQHF
TRBJ1-6 | TRBV9 | CASSVQGGYSPLHF
TRBJ2-7 | TRBV6-5 | CASSYGDRVNEQYF
TRBJ1-1 | TRBV20-1 | CSARSGEAFF